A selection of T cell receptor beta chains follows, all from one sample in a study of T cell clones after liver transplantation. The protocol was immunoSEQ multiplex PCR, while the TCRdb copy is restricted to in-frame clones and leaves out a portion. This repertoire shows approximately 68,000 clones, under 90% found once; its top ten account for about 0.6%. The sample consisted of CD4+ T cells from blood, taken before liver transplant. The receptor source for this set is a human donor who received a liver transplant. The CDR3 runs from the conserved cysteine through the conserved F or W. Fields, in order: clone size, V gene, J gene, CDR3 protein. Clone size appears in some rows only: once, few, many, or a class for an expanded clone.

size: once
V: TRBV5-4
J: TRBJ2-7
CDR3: CASSPLGTGRYEQYF

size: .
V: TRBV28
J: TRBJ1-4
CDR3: CATDSRGQGKLFF

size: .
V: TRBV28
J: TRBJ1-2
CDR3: CATNGYTF

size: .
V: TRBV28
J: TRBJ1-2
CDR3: CASSLIGTAGVNYGYTF

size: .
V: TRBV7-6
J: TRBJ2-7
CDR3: CATGPTSGIGYEQYF

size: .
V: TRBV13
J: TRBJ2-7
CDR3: CASSLGYTHREQYF

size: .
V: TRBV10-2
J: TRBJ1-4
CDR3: CASSRDATNEKLFF

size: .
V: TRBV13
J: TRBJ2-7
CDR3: CASSPPGTSGYEQYF

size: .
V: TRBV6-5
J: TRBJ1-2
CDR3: CASSYGADYGYTF

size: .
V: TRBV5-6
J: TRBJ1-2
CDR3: CASSLKLPYGYTF

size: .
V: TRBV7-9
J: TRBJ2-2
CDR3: CASSLVGGTGELFF

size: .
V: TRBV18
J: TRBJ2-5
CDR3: CASSRLAGQETQYF

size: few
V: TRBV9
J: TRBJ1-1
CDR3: CASSVAGVMNTEAFF

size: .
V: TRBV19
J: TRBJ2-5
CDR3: CASSQGSEETQYF

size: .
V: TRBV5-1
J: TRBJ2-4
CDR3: CASSSRDRVWAKNIQYF

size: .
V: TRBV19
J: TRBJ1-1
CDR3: CASRERDFGVNTEAFF

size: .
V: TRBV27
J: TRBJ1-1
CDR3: CASTPRGKAEAFF

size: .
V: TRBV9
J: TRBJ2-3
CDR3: CASSVGERESTDTQYF

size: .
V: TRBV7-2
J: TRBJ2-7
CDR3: CASSRRDGSYEQYF

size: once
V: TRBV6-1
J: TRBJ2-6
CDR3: CASNIRGTGANVLTF

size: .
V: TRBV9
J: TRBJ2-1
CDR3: CASSPKSLGGDYYNEQFF

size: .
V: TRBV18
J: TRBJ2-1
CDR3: CASFLAGSGNEQFF

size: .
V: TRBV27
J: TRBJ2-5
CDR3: CASSLYGAIETQYF

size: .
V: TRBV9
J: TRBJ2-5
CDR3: CASSVGGRETQYF

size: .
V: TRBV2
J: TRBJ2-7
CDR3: CASSEVPLAGAGEQYF

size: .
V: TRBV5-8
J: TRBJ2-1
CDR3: CASSRWGSSYNEQFF

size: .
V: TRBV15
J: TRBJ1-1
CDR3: CATSRMHTTEAFF

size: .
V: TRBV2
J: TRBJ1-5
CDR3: CASSPQGAGSNQPQHF

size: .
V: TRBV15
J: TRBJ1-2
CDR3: CATSGGRAGQLYGYTF

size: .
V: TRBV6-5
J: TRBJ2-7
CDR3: CASSYVQPPYEQYF

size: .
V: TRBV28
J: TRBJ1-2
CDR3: CASTQLGDPRTNYGYTF

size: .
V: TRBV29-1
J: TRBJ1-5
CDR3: CSVGAGSNQPQHF

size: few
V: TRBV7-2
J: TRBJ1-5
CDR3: CASSPSSRNQPQHF

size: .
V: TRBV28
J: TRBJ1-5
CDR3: CASIGQGRAWGNQPQHF

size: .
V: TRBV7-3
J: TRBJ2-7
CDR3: CASSSEGAEQYF

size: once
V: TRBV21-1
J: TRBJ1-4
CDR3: CASSKQSRWRGMRANEKLFF

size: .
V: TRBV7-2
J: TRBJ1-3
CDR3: CASSPRPGGAGNTIYF

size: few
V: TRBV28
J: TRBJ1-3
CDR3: CASRLNRGGNTIYF

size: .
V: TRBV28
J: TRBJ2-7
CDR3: CASSSSTARPPLSF